This TCR beta chain was captured in a study of blood T cell repertoires in COVID-19. Looked up from germline, CDR1 is MDHEN and CDR2 is SYDVKM. Trimming took off 4 bases at V and 0 bases at J, with 6 bases between the two ends. The CDR3 has 13 residues. This clone appeared once. Original processing notes: Reference gene primer amplification gave estimated nucleated cell counts. Clones were read by immunoSEQ multiplex PCR, and TCRdb kept only the in-frame ones, dropping some. V, J and clone size were drawn from that table, and D and trimming were deduced from the DNA. The repertoire holds about 200,000 clones, with approximately 84% as singletons.

The receptor's source is a man older than 75 with acute or convalescent COVID-19. The chain recombines TRBV28 with TRBJ1-1, with D maybe TRBD1 (5 bases). Material for sequencing was peripheral blood. The CDR3 DNA reads TGTGCCAGCAGTTCGACAGTGAACACTGAAGCTTTCTTT. It codes for CASSSTVNTEAFF.